This TCR beta chain stems from a study of blood T cell repertoires in COVID-19. On the study more broadly: Some COVID-19 samples were acute and others convalescent; all came from the United States, Italy and Spain. Nucleic acid was either cDNA or gDNA, and it came from T cells, B-cell-depleted T cells, or PBMCs.

Germline loops: CDR1 SGHTA, CDR2 FQGNSA. Trimming cost V 5 bases and J 6 bases, with 14 bases left between them. This CDR3 is 13 amino acids long. TCRdb's copy holds only in-frame clones and misses some; the assay was immunoSEQ multiplex PCR. The table includes hundreds of thousands of clones, approximately 91% detected once. Clinical histories supplied by participants themselves formed the basis of cohort assignment. Recovery meant two consecutive negative NP/OP PCR tests, professional clearance, or resolved symptoms. The receptor was isolated from a man between 60 and 70 years old who had recovered from COVID-19. The chain combines TRBV7-2 with TRBJ2-7, with D possibly matching TRBD2 (6 bases). Sequenced sample: PBMCs or T cells enriched from blood (not recorded which). The CDR3 nucleotides read TGTGCCAGCAGCCCTCGACTAGAACGCGAGCAGTACTTC. Residues: CASSPRLEREQYF.